These 18 T cell receptor beta chains share one sample of origin, sequenced in a study of identifying expanded T cells in peripheral blood. This table comes from immunoSEQ multiplex PCR, and its TCRdb copy is limited to in-frame clones, with some not included. The sample consists of around 91,000 clones, 88% of them appearing once. The sequencing sample was made of blood. The receptors come from a person aged 18-70 years in good health.

The J gene is TRBJ2-1, the V gene TRBV4-3; 9 bases agree with TRBD2. The CDR3 totals 17 residues. The germline gives CDR1 LGHNA, CDR2 YSLEER. V was clipped by 1 base and J by 0 bases; unmatched bases: 4. The DNA for the CDR3 is TGCGCCAGCAGCCAAGCCCCTAGCGGGAACTCCTACAATGAGCAGTTCTTC. It is translated as CASSQAPSGNSYNEQFF.

The rearrangement uses TRBV29-1 and TRBJ1-2; D gene ambiguous. The CDR3 length is 13 residues. The V and J ends lost 2 bases and 7 bases respectively, with 14 bases between them. The germline CDR1 and CDR2 sequences are SQVTM and ANQGSEA. CDR3 DNA: TGCAGCGTTGAATTCTTTCGCGGCGCTGGCTACACCTTC. Translation gives CSVEFFRGAGYTF.

The V and J genes are TRBV4-1 and TRBJ2-3, with 8 bases aligning to TRBD2. CDR1 and CDR2 (germline): MGHRA, YSYEKL. The CDR3 has 15 residues. Trimming removed 1 base from V and 2 bases from J; junction bases left unmatched: 2. Written as DNA, the CDR3 is TGCGCCAGCAGCCAAGGCGGGGGGATCACAGATACGCAGTATTTT. It specifies CASSQGGGITDTQYF.

In its sample, this clone was seen once. The gene calls are TRBV5-1 and TRBJ1-1, with D possibly matching TRBD1 (6 bases). V lost 0 bases to trimming and J lost 1 base, with 13 bases between them. Germline CDR1 SGHRS, CDR2 YFSETQ. This CDR3 comprises 16 residues. The CDR3 loop reads CASSLVGRGTNTEAFF. As DNA, the CDR3 is TGCGCCAGCAGCTTGGTCGGCAGGGGAACGAACACTGAAGCTTTCTTT.

This sequence joins TRBV4-3 and TRBJ1-1; TRBD1 matches 7 bases. The CDR3 totals 16 residues. Germline CDR1 reads LGHNA; CDR2 reads YSLEER. Losses at the gene ends were 1 base for V and 1 base for J; bases not matched to a gene: 6. The DNA for the CDR3 is TGCGCCAGCAGCCAAGTTGGGACAGAGAAGAACACTGAAGCTTTCTTT. Its protein product is CASSQVGTEKNTEAFF.

This clone is labeled medium-sized. This sequence joins TRBV5-1 and TRBJ2-6, with D unresolved. CDR3 size: 19 residues. Trimming removed 0 bases from V and 0 bases from J, with 16 bases in between. Germline CDR1 and CDR2: SGHRS and YFSETQ. In DNA, the CDR3 is TGCGCCAGCAGCTTGGATCTCGGTCATATAATCTCTGGGGCCAACGTCCTGACTTTC. Its protein is CASSLDLGHIISGANVLTF.

The rearrangement links TRBV28 to TRBJ2-7; D is perhaps TRBD1 or TRBD2 (7 bases each). Germline CDR1 reads MDHEN; CDR2 reads SYDVKM. The CDR3 consists of 14 residues. V lost 5 bases, J lost 6 bases, and 17 bases lay in between. In DNA form, the CDR3 reads TGTGCCAGCAGTCCCCCCAGGGGGGGAGGCGAGCAGTACTTC. This sequence encodes CASSPPRGGGEQYF.

The chain links TRBV10-3 to TRBJ1-5; TRBD1 matches 10 bases. V dropped 5 bases and J dropped 1; count of bases not matched to a gene: 5. The CDR3 totals 16 residues. Germline values: CDR1 ENHRY, CDR2 SYGVKD. CDR3: CAISIQTGGSNQPQHF. In DNA form, the CDR3 reads TGTGCCATCAGTATCCAGACAGGGGGCAGCAATCAGCCCCAGCATTTT.

The chain employs TRBV7-2 and TRBJ1-5; D gene ambiguous. The CDR3 is made up of 17 amino acids. V shed 1 base and J shed 0 bases, with 13 bases lying between them. The germline CDR1 and CDR2 sequences are SGHTA and FQGNSA. The CDR3 DNA sequence: TGTGCCAGCAGCTTAGATGTTACGAGGGCTAGCAATCAGCCCCAGCATTTT. It translates to CASSLDVTRASNQPQHF.

V gene TRBV7-8 combines with J gene TRBJ1-2; no reliable D call. The CDR3 totals 15 residues. V shed 1 base and J shed 4 bases, with 13 bases lying between them. The germline CDR1 and CDR2 sequences are SGHVS and FQNEAQ. CDR3 nucleotides: TGTGCCAGCAGCTTAGAAGGGCGCTCGGGCTATGGCTACACCTTC. Encoded protein: CASSLEGRSGYGYTF. Full variable domain (rest looked up from reference TRBV7-8 and TRBJ1-2): GAGVSQSPRYKVAKRGQDVALRCDPISGHVSLFWYQQALGQGPEFLTYFQNEAQLDKSGLPSDRFFAERPEGSVSTLKIQRTQQEDSAVYLCASSLEGRSGYGYTFGSGTRLTVV.

The chain is built from TRBV7-9 and TRBJ2-7, with D unclear. Between the trimmed V and J ends, which lost 3 bases and 5 bases, there was a span of 8 bases. Germline assignment: CDR1 SEHNR and CDR2 FQNEAQ (reference sequence). CDR3 length: 12 residues. CDR3 coding DNA: TGTGCCAGCAGCTTTACCCGAGACGAGCAGTACTTC. It is translated as CASSFTRDEQYF. The full variable domain, in which reference TRBV7-9 and TRBJ2-7 provide the parts outside the CDR3, is DTGVSQNPRHKITKRGQNVTFRCDPISEHNRLYWYRQTLGQGPEFLTYFQNEAQLEKSRLLSDRFSAERPKGSFSTLEIQRTEQGDSAMYLCASSFTRDEQYFGPGTRLTVT.

The rearrangement links TRBV7-3 to TRBJ2-7, with 8 positions matching TRBD1. The CDR3 contains 13 residues. CDR1 SGHTA and CDR2 FQGTGA come from the germline V gene. V was clipped by 1 base and J by 6 bases; unmatched bases: 2. The CDR3 spells CASSLITGGEQYF. The CDR3 coding sequence is TGTGCCAGCAGCTTAATAACAGGGGGCGAGCAGTACTTC. Full variable domain (outside the CDR3, taken from reference TRBV7-3 and TRBJ2-7): GAGVSQTPSNKVTEKGKYVELRCDPISGHTALYWYRQSLGQGPEFLIYFQGTGAADDSGLPNDRFFAVRPEGSVSTLKIQRTERGDSAVYLCASSLITGGEQYFGPGTRLTVT.

The rearrangement links TRBV7-2 to TRBJ2-1; the D gene is possibly TRBD1 (6 bases). Trimming cost V 6 bases and J 0 bases, with 12 bases left between them. CDR1 and CDR2 from the germline V gene are SGHTA and FQGNSA. The CDR3 has 15 amino acids. The CDR3 nucleotides are TGTGCCAGCAGGCCAGGGGATATCTCCTACAATGAGCAGTTCTTC. Amino acid sequence: CASRPGDISYNEQFF.

The chain carries TRBV9 and TRBJ2-3, with 8 bases lining up with TRBD2. CDR3 length: 15 residues. Trimming removed 0 bases from V and 3 bases from J; junction bases left unmatched: 3. The germline V gene encodes CDR1 SGDLS and CDR2 YYNGEE. In DNA, the CDR3 is TGTGCCAGCAGCGTAGACGGGAGGGCGACAGATACGCAGTATTTT. As protein: CASSVDGRATDTQYF.

V gene TRBV6-6 combines with J gene TRBJ1-4; D is perhaps TRBD1 (5 bases). CDR3 length: 11 residues. Germline loops: CDR1 MNHNY, CDR2 SVGAGI (reference sequence). V was cut by 7 bases and J by 7 bases, with 7 bases left in between. CDR3 DNA sequence: TGTGCCAGCAAAACAGGTGAAAAACTGTTTTTT. This codes for CASKTGEKLFF.

The V and J genes are TRBV29-1 and TRBJ2-5; D possibly corresponds to TRBD2 (6 bases). This CDR3 region has 14 residues. Trimming shortened V by 4 bases and J by 3 bases, and 15 bases separated the two germline ends. Germline V gene data show CDR1 as SQVTM and CDR2 as ANQGSEA. CDR3 sequence reads: CSVVGGWAKETQYF. CDR3 nucleotide sequence: TGCAGCGTTGTGGGGGGTTGGGCTAAAGAGACCCAGTACTTC.

V gene TRBV5-1 combines with J gene TRBJ2-7; 9 bases align to TRBD1. V shed 1 base and J 2 bases; nucleotides not matched to a gene: 1. The CDR3 spans 14 residues. Germline-derived CDR1 and CDR2 are SGHRS and YFSETQ. CDR3 residues: CASSLRTGAYEQYF. As DNA, the CDR3 is TGCGCCAGCAGCTTGCGGACAGGGGCCTACGAGCAGTACTTC. Drawing the rest from reference TRBV5-1 and TRBJ2-7, the complete variable domain is KAGVTQTPRYLIKTRGQQVTLSCSPISGHRSVSWYQQTPGQGLQFLFEYFSETQRNKGNFPGRFSGRQFSNSRSEMNVSTLELGDSALYLCASSLRTGAYEQYFGPGTRLTVT.

The V gene is TRBV4-3, the J gene TRBJ2-4; TRBD2 might be the D (6 bases). Between the trimmed V and J ends, which lost 0 bases and 6 bases, there was a span of 15 bases. Looked up from germline, CDR1 is LGHNA and CDR2 is YSLEER. This CDR3 has 16 residues. DNA for the CDR3: TGCGCCAGCAGCCAAGATAGGATCCGGCGGGGAAACATTCAGTACTTC. Amino acids: CASSQDRIRRGNIQYF.